Below, 19 T cell receptor beta chains from the same sample are listed, as sequenced in a study of cytomegalovirus exposure and HLA in healthy donors. PCR employed 60 Vbeta and 13 Jbeta primers. The repertoire was sequenced with immunoSEQ multiplex PCR; TCRdb's copy has only in-frame clones and lacks some. Here the sample spans some 250,000 clones, around 80% being singletons. Sequenced material: PBMCs. The receptors were sampled from a woman in her forties in good health and CMV-seropositive.

The chain is built from TRBV5-1 and TRBJ1-2, with D perhaps TRBD1 (6 bases). V was cut by 4 bases and J by 4 bases, with 17 bases left in between. This CDR3 is built from 15 residues. Germline values: CDR1 SGHRS, CDR2 YFSETQ. CDR3 protein: CASSHADRRVYGYTF. The CDR3 bases are TGCGCCAGCAGCCACGCCGACAGGCGGGTCTATGGCTACACCTTC. The whole variable domain, remainder taken from reference TRBV5-1 and TRBJ1-2, is KAGVTQTPRYLIKTRGQQVTLSCSPISGHRSVSWYQQTPGQGLQFLFEYFSETQRNKGNFPGRFSGRQFSNSRSEMNVSTLELGDSALYLCASSHADRRVYGYTFGSGTRLTVV.

The rearrangement links TRBV5-4 to TRBJ2-7; D might be TRBD2 (5 bases). CDR1 is SGHNT, CDR2 YYREEE, per germline (reference sequence). The CDR3 is made up of 13 amino acids. The V and J ends lost 2 bases and 3 bases respectively, with 9 bases between them. The CDR3 here is CASSFRGLYEQYF. For the CDR3, the DNA is TGTGCCAGCAGCTTTCGAGGGCTCTACGAGCAGTACTTC. The full variable domain, completed using reference TRBV5-4 and TRBJ2-7, is ETGVTQSPTHLIKTRGQQVTLRCSSQSGHNTVSWYQQALGQGPQFIFQYYREEENGRGNFPPRFSGLQFPNYSSELNVNALELDDSALYLCASSFRGLYEQYFGPGTRLTVT.

This clone was observed a handful of times. CDR3 residues: CASSPGTPTTGELFF. In DNA, the CDR3 is TGTGCCAGCAGTCCCGGGACTCCCACCACCGGGGAGCTGTTTTTT. The rearrangement uses TRBV6-4 and TRBJ2-2, with D maybe TRBD2 (6 bases). The CDR3 contains 15 residues. Per the germline V gene, CDR1 is MRHNA and CDR2 is SNTAGT. The V end was cut by 5 bases, the J end by 4 bases, with 14 bases between.

The chain's CDR3 is CASSLTDRGYSPLHF. Here the CDR3 DNA reads TGTGCCAGCAGCTTGACCGATAGGGGTTACTCACCCCTCCACTTT. The chain joins TRBV5-6 to TRBJ1-6; D might be TRBD1 (5 bases). Germline assignment: CDR1 SGHDT and CDR2 YYEEEE. V lost 1 base, J lost 10 bases, and 15 bases lay in between. The CDR3 consists of 15 residues.

This chain joins TRBV30 and TRBJ1-1; a weak D match, TRBD1 (6 bases). V was trimmed by 1 base and J by 7 bases, leaving 19 bases between them. The CDR3 is made up of 15 amino acids. Looked up from germline, CDR1 is GTSNPN and CDR2 is SVGIG (reference sequence). CDR3 sequence: CAWSAMGPSQGEAFF. For the CDR3, the DNA is TGTGCCTGGAGTGCCATGGGGCCTTCACAGGGTGAAGCTTTCTTT.

The rearrangement links TRBV7-9 to TRBJ1-4, with D perhaps TRBD1 (5 bases). Germline V gene lookup returns CDR1 SEHNR and CDR2 FQNEAQ (reference sequence). V was pared by 5 bases and J by 8 bases, with 15 bases between. This CDR3 has 14 amino acids. The DNA of the CDR3 is TGTGCCAGCAGCCTTAGGGGAACAGACGAAAAACTGTTTTTT. Its protein product is CASSLRGTDEKLFF.

This chain uses TRBV14 with TRBJ2-7, with D possibly matching TRBD2 (6 bases). The V and J ends lost 2 bases and 4 bases respectively, with 24 bases between them. In germline, CDR1 is SGHDN, CDR2 FVKESK. The length of the CDR3 is 18 residues. In DNA, the CDR3 is TGTGCCAGCAGCCAAACAGCCTTTAGACCCGGGGGTGATTACGAGCAGTACTTC. Its translation is CASSQTAFRPGGDYEQYF. Variable domain in full (rest from reference TRBV14 and TRBJ2-7): EAGVTQFPSHSVIEKGQTVTLRCDPISGHDNLYWYRRVMGKEIKFLLHFVKESKQDESGMPNNRFLAERTGGTYSTLKVQPAELEDSGVYFCASSQTAFRPGGDYEQYFGPGTRLTVT.

V usage is TRBV11-3 and J usage is TRBJ2-7; D not certain. Germline V gene sequence: CDR1 SGHNT, CDR2 YENEEA. The CDR3 runs 17 residues. Trimming removed 3 bases from V and 3 bases from J, with 21 bases in between. As DNA, the CDR3 is TGTGCCAGCAGCTTTAGTCTTAGAACTTCCACGGGCTACGAGCAGTACTTC. This codes for CASSFSLRTSTGYEQYF.

Turning to this clone: Other DNA sequences from this sample encode an identical CDR3 as well. V and J are TRBV9 and TRBJ1-1, with a tentative D call TRBD1 (5 bases). The germline V gene has CDR1 SGDLS and CDR2 YYNGEE. The V end lost 2 bases, the J end lost 1 base, and 6 bases lay between the germline ends. This CDR3 spans 13 amino acids. CDR3 sequence reads: CASSVTGNTEAFF. The CDR3 DNA is TGTGCCAGCAGCGTCACAGGGAACACTGAAGCTTTCTTT.

This clone was picked up one time. The chain recombines TRBV6-5 with TRBJ1-5, with D perhaps TRBD1 (5 bases). V was pared by 0 bases and J by 6 bases, with 12 bases between. The CDR3 is made up of 15 amino acids. From germline, CDR1 is MNHEY and CDR2 SVGAGI. The CDR3 sequence: CASSYSGGTGQPQHF. The DNA of the CDR3 is TGTGCCAGCAGTTACTCGGGGGGAACCGGTCAGCCCCAGCATTTT.

This clone was found once. This sequence joins TRBV7-2 and TRBJ2-4, with D possibly being TRBD1 (6 bases). This CDR3 contains 16 residues. The germline V and J ends were trimmed by 1 base and 0 bases, with 10 bases remaining between them. Germline assignment: CDR1 SGHTA and CDR2 FQGNSA. The CDR3 protein is CASSLEGRGAKNIQYF. The CDR3 region has the DNA TGTGCCAGCAGCTTAGAGGGCAGGGGAGCCAAAAACATTCAGTACTTC. The full variable domain, rest sourced from reference TRBV7-2 and TRBJ2-4, is GAGVSQSPSNKVTEKGKDVELRCDPISGHTALYWYRQSLGQGLEFLIYFQGNSAPDKSGLPSDRFSAERTGGSVSTLTIQRTQQEDSAVYLCASSLEGRGAKNIQYFGAGTRLSVL.

V is TRBV4-2 and J is TRBJ2-1; 9 positions agree with TRBD2. The CDR3 consists of 16 residues. Germline CDR1 LGHNA, CDR2 YNFKEQ. J was trimmed by 10 bases and V by 0 bases; bases with no gene match: 10. This chain's CDR3 is CASSQDRLAGVREQFF. The DNA for the CDR3 is TGTGCCAGCAGCCAAGATCGGTTAGCGGGAGTGCGGGAGCAGTTCTTC.

DNA of the CDR3: TGTGCCAGCAGAGTCAGGGGAATCCACGAGCAGTACTTC. It yields the protein CASRVRGIHEQYF. The chain joins TRBV27 to TRBJ2-7, with D possibly being TRBD1 (6 bases). Germline CDR1 is MNHEY and CDR2 is SMNVEV (reference sequence). The CDR3 runs to 13 residues. Trimming pared 6 bases from V and 5 bases from J, leaving 14 bases between.

The CDR3 here is CASSQVSDRGNYGYTF. CDR3 nucleotides: TGCGCCAGCAGCCAAGTCTCGGACAGGGGTAACTATGGCTACACCTTC. The chain carries TRBV4-3 and TRBJ1-2; 9 bases are shared with TRBD1. Germline assignment: CDR1 LGHNA and CDR2 YSLEER. J gave up 1 base and V 1 base, and 4 bases lay outside the gene matches. CDR3 length: 16 residues.

This clone appeared a single time. The chain carries TRBV5-1 and TRBJ1-2; the match to TRBD1 covers 12 bases. CDR1 SGHRS and CDR2 YFSETQ come from the germline V gene. The V segment lost 5 bases and the J segment 4 bases; nucleotides outside the gene matches: 9. The CDR3 has 16 amino acids. Here the CDR3 reads CASSAGTGGLFYGYTF. In DNA form, the CDR3 reads TGCGCCAGCAGTGCCGGGACAGGGGGCTTGTTCTATGGCTACACCTTC.

This clone was counted between two and nine times. The chain links TRBV2 to TRBJ1-3; 7 nucleotides line up with TRBD1. This CDR3 region has 16 residues. V lost 4 bases, J lost 2 bases, and 8 bases stayed unmatched. Germline assignment: CDR1 SNHLY and CDR2 FYNNEI. The DNA of the CDR3 is TGTGCCAGCAGTGGGCAAAGGGGGCTGACTGGAAACACCATATATTTT. Protein sequence: CASSGQRGLTGNTIYF.

V gene TRBV9 combines with J gene TRBJ2-1, with D perhaps matching TRBD1 (5 bases). CDR3 size: 15 residues. Germline V gives CDR1 SGDLS, CDR2 YYNGEE. The V end lost 3 bases, the J end lost 3 bases, and 13 bases lay between the germline ends. CDR3 in amino acids: CASSAQGQDYNEQFF. The CDR3 nucleotides read TGTGCCAGCAGCGCCCAAGGACAAGACTACAATGAGCAGTTCTTC.

In this sample, this clone turned up a few times. This chain joins TRBV10-3 and TRBJ2-5; D may be TRBD1 (5 bases). CDR1 and CDR2 from the germline V gene are ENHRY and SYGVKD. The CDR3 sequence is 14 residues long. Trimming stripped 3 bases from V and 1 base from J, with 9 bases between. CDR3 DNA: TGTGCCATCAGTGAAATCCAGGGCCAAGAGACCCAGTACTTC. This gives the protein CAISEIQGQETQYF.

The genes are TRBV19 and TRBJ1-5; TRBD1 agrees at 8 bases. Germline V gene lookup returns CDR1 LNHDA and CDR2 SQIVND (reference sequence). CDR3 length: 14 residues. V shed 8 bases, J shed 3 bases, and the junction held 6 bases outside the gene matches. In DNA form, the CDR3 reads TGTGCCAGTGGGCTACAGGGGGACAATCAGCCCCAGCATTTT. This sequence encodes CASGLQGDNQPQHF. The variable domain in full, completed from reference TRBV19 and TRBJ1-5, reads DGGITQSPKYLFRKEGQNVTLSCEQNLNHDAMYWYRQDPGQGLRLIYYSQIVNDFQKGDIAEGYSVSREKKESFPLTVTSAQKNPTAFYLCASGLQGDNQPQHFGDGTRLSIL.